These 9 T cell receptor beta chains originate from one sample sequenced in a study of T cell responses to AZD1222 COVID-19 vaccine. Only in-frame clones appear in the TCRdb table, and some are missing; sequencing was by immunoSEQ multiplex PCR. Here the sample spans about 140,000 clones, roughly 92% being singletons. The sample in question was peripheral blood, obtained on day 0 of AZD1222 vaccination. The receptors shown here come from an adult in good health.

The V call is TRBV7-8, the J call TRBJ1-1, with a tentative D call TRBD1 (6 bases). V lost 5 bases and J 0 bases, leaving 16 bases between the germline ends. The CDR3 has 16 residues. Germline CDR1 reads SGHVS; CDR2 reads FQNEAQ. The CDR3 DNA is TGTGCCAGCAGCCTTCAAAGGGGGGACATGAACACTGAAGCTTTCTTT. Residues: CASSLQRGDMNTEAFF.

V gene TRBV15 combines with J gene TRBJ1-2, with D unresolved. V shed 0 bases and J shed 4 bases, with 9 bases lying between them. Per germline, CDR1 LNHNV and CDR2 YYDKDF (reference sequence). The CDR3 runs 14 residues. The CDR3, as DNA: TGTGCCACCAGCAGAGATTCGGAAGCCTATGGCTACACCTTC. This gives the protein CATSRDSEAYGYTF. Full variable domain (rest looked up from reference TRBV15 and TRBJ1-2): DAMVIQNPRYQVTQFGKPVTLSCSQTLNHNVMYWYQQKSSQAPKLLFHYYDKDFNNEADTPDNFQSRRPNTSFCFLDIRSPGLGDTAMYLCATSRDSEAYGYTFGSGTRLTVV.

For this clone: This sample includes further DNA sequences coding for the same CDR3. V gene TRBV3-1 (or the pseudogene TRBV3-2) combines with J gene TRBJ1-3; D ambiguous. The length of the CDR3 is 13 residues. The V end was cut by 1 base, the J end by 4 bases, with 5 bases between. The germline V gene encodes CDR1 LGHDT and CDR2 YNNKEL (reference sequence). This chain's CDR3 is CASSQGQGNTIYF. CDR3 bases: TGTGCCAGCAGCCAAGGTCAGGGAAACACCATATATTTT.

CDR3 loop: CSVVWDRNEKLFF. The CDR3, as DNA: TGCAGCGTTGTATGGGATAGGAATGAAAAACTGTTTTTT. The chain joins TRBV29-1 to TRBJ1-4; D unresolved. The CDR3 loop spans 13 amino acids. Deletions cut 4 bases from V and 5 bases from J, with 11 bases between. CDR1 and CDR2 from the germline V gene are SQVTM and ANQGSEA.

V is TRBV28 and J is TRBJ1-2; D ambiguous. The germline gives CDR1 MDHEN, CDR2 SYDVKM. The CDR3 loop spans 16 amino acids. V lost 9 bases to trimming and J lost 9 bases, with 29 bases between them. In DNA, the CDR3 is TGTGCCAGTCTTCCTACTTGGGAAAACTTCCAGTGGAGCTACACCTTC. The encoded protein is CASLPTWENFQWSYTF.

This rearrangement joins TRBV24-1 to TRBJ2-1, with D perhaps TRBD1 (6 bases). V was clipped by 3 bases and J by 8 bases, with 13 bases between them. Germline V gene data show CDR1 as KGHDR and CDR2 as SFDVKD. The CDR3 runs to 14 residues. The CDR3 nucleotides are TGTGCCACCAGTGATAACAGGGTTTACGATGAGCAGTTCTTC. Translating gives CATSDNRVYDEQFF.

The V gene is TRBV10-3, the J gene TRBJ2-7; 8 nucleotides align to TRBD1. This CDR3 is built from 15 residues. The germline V gene encodes CDR1 ENHRY and CDR2 SYGVKD. The trim removed 5 bases at V and 6 bases at J, leaving 12 bases unmatched. Here the CDR3 DNA reads TGTGCCATCAGTAATCTGGACAGGGAAGATCGCGAGCAGTACTTC. This codes for CAISNLDREDREQYF.

This chain links TRBV24-1 with TRBJ2-3, with 9 positions matching TRBD2. Unmatched junction bases numbered 6, after V lost 3 bases and J lost 3 bases. The CDR3 runs 16 residues. The germline V gene has CDR1 KGHDR and CDR2 SFDVKD. CDR3 coding DNA: TGTGCCACCAGTGATCCCCCCAGCGGGGGGACAGATACGCAGTATTTT. Amino acid sequence: CATSDPPSGGTDTQYF.

The V and J genes are TRBV14 and TRBJ1-6; weak D call: TRBD1 (5 bases). Germline loops: CDR1 SGHDN, CDR2 FVKESK. Trimming shortened V by 3 bases and J by 12 bases, and 12 bases separated the two germline ends. This CDR3 region has 13 residues. The CDR3 DNA sequence: TGTGCCAGCAGCCAGGGGACCTCGGTACCCCTCCACTTT. The encoded protein is CASSQGTSVPLHF.